This is a list of T cell receptor beta chains from one sample in a study of PD-1 blockade in classical Hodgkin lymphoma. TCRdb keeps only in-frame clones here, not all; method: immunoSEQ multiplex PCR. Among 40,000 to 55,000 clones listed, about 77% were seen once. The specimen was peripheral blood mononuclear cells (PBMCs), collected before the fourth cycle of nivolumab. The receptors shown here come from a human donor with classical Hodgkin lymphoma. CDR3s include the opening cysteine and the closing phenylalanine or tryptophan.

V gene: TRBV10-3; J gene: TRBJ1-1; CDR3 protein: CAISANGNTEAFF
V gene: TRBV7-3; J gene: TRBJ1-1; CDR3 protein: CASSLNPTGNTEAFF
V gene: TRBV7-9; J gene: TRBJ1-2; CDR3 protein: CASSLLGVEGYTF
V gene: TRBV18; J gene: TRBJ2-1; CDR3 protein: CASSQGVRDEQFF
V gene: TRBV4-2; J gene: TRBJ1-2; CDR3 protein: CASGGDRGSGYTF
V gene: TRBV7-2; J gene: TRBJ1-2; CDR3 protein: CASSLGYGGIDGYTF
V gene: TRBV6-1; J gene: TRBJ1-5; CDR3 protein: CASSERQGLVQPQHF
V gene: TRBV15; J gene: TRBJ1-4; CDR3 protein: CATSRRQGSFEKLFF
V gene: TRBV2; J gene: TRBJ2-2; CDR3 protein: CASSASRTGAGELFF
V gene: TRBV30; J gene: TRBJ2-5; CDR3 protein: CAWSFLAETQYF
V gene: TRBV2; J gene: TRBJ2-5; CDR3 protein: CASRDLAGAGETQYF
V gene: TRBV19; J gene: TRBJ1-5; CDR3 protein: CASSIALQPQHF
V gene: TRBV7-7; J gene: TRBJ1-4; CDR3 protein: CASSVTGGPNEKLFF
V gene: TRBV19; J gene: TRBJ1-1; CDR3 protein: CASSLPPGPPTANTEAFF
V gene: TRBV28; J gene: TRBJ1-6; CDR3 protein: CASRPIDRVNSPLHF
V gene: TRBV18; J gene: TRBJ2-5; CDR3 protein: CASSLEQETQYF
V gene: TRBV7-2; J gene: TRBJ1-4; CDR3 protein: CASSVDRVEKLFF
V gene: TRBV7-8; J gene: TRBJ1-4; CDR3 protein: CASRRGDRAFEKLFF
V gene: TRBV6-6; J gene: TRBJ1-4; CDR3 protein: CASSSDGLREKLFF
V gene: TRBV4-2; J gene: TRBJ2-1; CDR3 protein: CASSQDISGPNEQFF
V gene: TRBV25-1; J gene: TRBJ1-4; CDR3 protein: CASSGPGGLNEKLFF
V gene: TRBV6-5; J gene: TRBJ2-7; CDR3 protein: CASSRGPPESYEQYF
V gene: TRBV7-2; J gene: TRBJ2-1; CDR3 protein: CASSFYGKDEQFF
V gene: TRBV30; J gene: TRBJ1-5; CDR3 protein: CAWSVQGAQHF
V gene: TRBV11-1; J gene: TRBJ1-1; CDR3 protein: CASSLQENTEAFF
V gene: TRBV5-3; J gene: TRBJ1-4; CDR3 protein: CARSLRSGGDEKLFF
V gene: TRBV28; J gene: TRBJ2-7; CDR3 protein: CASRPTSGDTYEQYF
V gene: TRBV7-9; J gene: TRBJ2-5; CDR3 protein: CASSLAGGWETQYF
V gene: TRBV28; J gene: TRBJ1-2; CDR3 protein: CASISWGLDGYTF
V gene: TRBV7-2; J gene: TRBJ2-5; CDR3 protein: CASSFRREETQYF
V gene: TRBV11-2; J gene: TRBJ2-1; CDR3 protein: CASSLVSGLAGDNEQFF
V gene: TRBV7-2; J gene: TRBJ1-2; CDR3 protein: CASSSAPYGYTF
V gene: TRBV7-2; J gene: TRBJ1-2; CDR3 protein: CASSWTGGDYGYTF
V gene: TRBV19; J gene: TRBJ1-1; CDR3 protein: CASIPAGHSNTEAFF
V gene: TRBV7-7; J gene: TRBJ2-5; CDR3 protein: CASSLGTSGQETQYF
V gene: TRBV2; J gene: TRBJ1-1; CDR3 protein: CASEQGRYTEAFF
V gene: TRBV5-1; J gene: TRBJ1-2; CDR3 protein: CASTQQGSKLNGYTF
V gene: TRBV27; J gene: TRBJ2-3; CDR3 protein: CASSTARTGVYTQYF